The rows below give T cell receptor beta chains drawn from one sample of a study of shared clonotypes between healthy human individuals. Repertoires were generated with immunoSEQ multiplex PCR, while TCRdb's copy carries only in-frame clones and drops some. The table has 1.6 million or so clones, around 98.5% seen once; the top ten hold over 0.3%. Sequencing was performed on naive CD4+ T cells sorted from blood. The source is a young man in good health. Each CDR3 is given with its conserved first and last residue. The order of the fields is D gene, V gene, J gene, clone size, CDR3 DNA, CDR3 protein. D genes are given only for firm matches. Some rows mark clone size as missing; the rest say once, few, many or name a class of expanded clone.

TRBD2	TRBV11-2	TRBJ2-7	once	TGTGCCAGCAGCTTACCCCGGACTAGCGGGATGAGGATCTACGAGCAGTACTTC	CASSLPRTSGMRIYEQYF
TRBD1	TRBV5-6	TRBJ2-5	.	TGTGCCAGCAGCTTGGGCGGAAGGACAGGGGGGCAAGAGACCCAGTACTTC	CASSLGGRTGGQETQYF
.	TRBV15	TRBJ2-7	.	TGTGCCACCAGCAGAGTAAGCTCCTACGAGCAGTACTTC	CATSRVSSYEQYF
.	TRBV6-1	TRBJ2-7	.	TGTGCCAGCAAGCGGAACCCCTACGAGCAGTACTTC	CASKRNPYEQYF
.	TRBV15	TRBJ2-2	.	TGTGCCACCAGCAGGTCGCCTGGGGAGCTGTTTTTT	CATSRSPGELFF
TRBD2	TRBV5-8	TRBJ2-3	.	TGTGCCAGCAGCTTCCTTAGCGGGAGGGCCTTAGATACGCAGTATTTT	CASSFLSGRALDTQYF
TRBD1	TRBV7-2	TRBJ2-2	once	TGTGCCAGCAGTATGGACAGGGTACGAACCGGGGAGCTGTTTTTT	CASSMDRVRTGELFF
TRBD2	TRBV27	TRBJ2-7	once	TGTGCCAGCATCTCGACTAGCGGTTACTACGAGCAGTACTTC	CASISTSGYYEQYF
TRBD2	TRBV2	TRBJ2-5	.	TGTGCCAGCAGTTACCAATTAGCGGGGGGAGAGACCCAGTACTTC	CASSYQLAGGETQYF
TRBD1	TRBV5-5	TRBJ1-2	once	TGTGCCAGCAGCCCTACAGGGGACTATGGCTACACCTTC	CASSPTGDYGYTF
.	TRBV6-5	TRBJ1-4	.	TGTGCCAGCCTCTCGCCTAATGAAAAACTGTTTTTT	CASLSPNEKLFF
.	TRBV5-1	TRBJ2-1	.	TGCGCCAGCAGCTTTTCTAGCCCCAATGAGCAGTTCTTC	CASSFSSPNEQFF
.	TRBV9	TRBJ2-5	.	TGTGCCAGCAGCGCCCCTTTTGGCGGGGCTGGTGTTCGAGGAGACGAGACCCAGTACTTC	CASSAPFGGAGVRGDETQYF
.	TRBV7-9	TRBJ2-3	.	TGTGCCAGCAGCTTAGGGCAGGGCGAAAGCACAGATACGCAGTATTTT	CASSLGQGESTDTQYF
.	TRBV30	TRBJ1-5	.	TGTGCCTGGAGTGTTCAGTTCAATCAGCCCCAGCATTTT	CAWSVQFNQPQHF
TRBD2	TRBV11-2	TRBJ2-7	.	TGTGCCAGCAGCCCTCGGGGACTAGCGAAGGTTACGGCCTACGAGCAGTACTTC	CASSPRGLAKVTAYEQYF
.	TRBV7-4	TRBJ2-3	.	TGTGCCAGCAGCTTAGACTGCCGGGGGCAGTATTTT	CASSLDCRGQYF
.	TRBV15	TRBJ2-7	.	TGTGCCACCAGCAGAGGGATAGCATACGAGCAGTACTTC	CATSRGIAYEQYF
TRBD1	TRBV2	TRBJ2-1	.	TGTGCCACGTCAGGACAGGGGGTCTTGGGGGATGAGCAGTTCTTC	CATSGQGVLGDEQFF
TRBD2	TRBV10-2	TRBJ2-3	.	TGCGCCAGCACCCCTGCGGGAGGTTACACAGATACGCAGTATTTT	CASTPAGGYTDTQYF
TRBD1	TRBV5-5	TRBJ2-1	.	TGTGCCAGCAGCTGGGGCACAGGGGGTTACAATGAGCAGTTCTTC	CASSWGTGGYNEQFF
TRBD2	TRBV5-1	TRBJ2-3	.	TGCGCCAGCAGGGAGGGACTATATGAGGGAGATACGCAGTATTTT	CASREGLYEGDTQYF
.	TRBV28	TRBJ1-4	.	TGTGCCACCGCGCGGGGGGTTGCTAATGAAAAACTGTTTTTT	CATARGVANEKLFF
.	TRBV9	TRBJ2-7	once	TGTGCCAGCAGCGCCTCCGGGACGGCCTCCTACGAGCAGTACTTC	CASSASGTASYEQYF
.	TRBV28	TRBJ1-1	.	TGTGCCAGCAGTCTCCCTCAGACAGGACGGAACACTGAAGCTTTCTTT	CASSLPQTGRNTEAFF
TRBD1	TRBV6-5	TRBJ1-1	.	TGTGCCAGCAGAACCTCGACAGGGCCGGGTTCCGCTTTCTTT	CASRTSTGPGSAFF
TRBD2	TRBV6-6	TRBJ2-7	once	TGTGCCAGCAGTCCAGCGGGAGGCTCCTACGAGCAGTACTTC	CASSPAGGSYEQYF
.	TRBV5-4	TRBJ1-1	.	TGTGCCAGCAGCTCAAGGGGCACAGCGAACACTGAAGCTTTCTTT	CASSSRGTANTEAFF
TRBD1	TRBV18	TRBJ2-7	.	TGTGCCAGCTCACCTCGGGACAGGACCGACGAGCAGTACTTC	CASSPRDRTDEQYF
.	TRBV2	TRBJ1-5	.	TGTGCCAGCAGCCAAAGTCGGCAGCCCCAGCATTTT	CASSQSRQPQHF
.	TRBV9	TRBJ2-1	.	TGTGCCAGCAGCGTAGAGATGGGCAATGAGCAGTTCTTC	CASSVEMGNEQFF
TRBD2	TRBV10-1	TRBJ2-1	.	TGCGCCAGCAGTGAGTCGTCTAGCGGATACAATGAGCAGTTCTTC	CASSESSSGYNEQFF
.	TRBV19	TRBJ2-5	.	TGTGCCAGTAGTGCGTCAGCCATACACTCCCAGTACTTC	CASSASAIHSQYF
.	TRBV7-9	TRBJ1-3	.	TGTGCCAGCAGCCAATTACAGGCTGTCTCTGGAAACACCATATATTTT	CASSQLQAVSGNTIYF
.	TRBV6-5	TRBJ2-3	once	TGTGCCAGCAGCAAAGGTCTATTCACAGATACGCAGTATTTT	CASSKGLFTDTQYF
TRBD1	TRBV5-6	TRBJ1-1	.	TGTGCCAGCAGCTTGGCGGGGGACAGGGTGTCCCCTGAAGCTTTCTTT	CASSLAGDRVSPEAFF
.	TRBV5-4	TRBJ2-1	.	TGTGCCAGCAGCTTGTCCGTGGGAGGTGAGCAGTTCTTC	CASSLSVGGEQFF
.	TRBV6-1	TRBJ2-3	.	TGTGCCAGCAGTGATCGGCCCAGGGGGGGAGATACGCAGTATTTT	CASSDRPRGGDTQYF
.	TRBV5-5	TRBJ2-1	.	TGTGCCAGCAGCTTGGTAGCGCTATACAATGAGCAGTTCTTC	CASSLVALYNEQFF
.	TRBV15	TRBJ1-3	.	TGTGCCACCAGCGCGGACAGTGGAAACACCATATATTTT	CATSADSGNTIYF
TRBD2	TRBV13	TRBJ2-7	.	TGTGCCAGCAGCTTGGCGACTAGCAGCTACGAGCAGTACTTC	CASSLATSSYEQYF
.	TRBV9	TRBJ1-1	.	TGTGCCAGCAGCGTAGGACCCACCGCCTTGAACACTGAAGCTTTCTTT	CASSVGPTALNTEAFF
TRBD2	TRBV7-9	TRBJ2-3	.	TGTGCCAGCAGCTTAACCAGCGGGAGTTCAGATACGCAGTATTTT	CASSLTSGSSDTQYF
.	TRBV4-3	TRBJ2-7	.	TGCGCCAGCAGCCTCGAGATAGGGTCGGGGTACGAGCAGTACTTC	CASSLEIGSGYEQYF
TRBD2	TRBV10-1	TRBJ2-5	.	TGCGCCAGCAGTGACCCGGGGGACTATGGGGAGACCCAGTACTTC	CASSDPGDYGETQYF
.	TRBV10-2	TRBJ2-1	.	TGCGCCAGCAGTGCATTAGGAGGGTTCTACAATGAGCAGTTCTTC	CASSALGGFYNEQFF
.	TRBV2	TRBJ2-5	once	TGTGCCAGTAGCACAGGGTTGGGGGAGGAGACCCAGTACTTC	CASSTGLGEETQYF
.	TRBV4-3	TRBJ1-2	.	TGCGCCAGCAGCCAAGTTCAGTCAAGGACGCTGGATGGCTACACCTTC	CASSQVQSRTLDGYTF
.	TRBV7-2	TRBJ2-3	.	TGTGCCAGCAGCTTAAAAGGGACGGTTACTAGCACAGATACGCAGTATTTT	CASSLKGTVTSTDTQYF
.	TRBV28	TRBJ2-6	.	TGTGCCAGCAGTTTATCGGGATATGGGGCCAACGTCCTGACTTTC	CASSLSGYGANVLTF
.	TRBV7-2	TRBJ1-5	.	TGTGCCAGCAGCCCCCAAGGGTTAGTCCAGCCCCAGCATTTT	CASSPQGLVQPQHF
.	TRBV5-5	TRBJ1-2	.	TGTGCCAGCAGCTCTCGACAGAACTATGGCTACACCTTC	CASSSRQNYGYTF
.	TRBV11-2	TRBJ2-3	.	TGTGCCAGCAGCTTAAGGGGCACACGAGCAGATACGCAGTATTTT	CASSLRGTRADTQYF
TRBD2	TRBV11-1	TRBJ2-7	once	TGTGCCAGCAGCTTTGGACTAGCGGACTACGAGCAGTACTTC	CASSFGLADYEQYF
.	TRBV6-5	TRBJ1-5	.	TGTGCCAGCAGTTACGACAGTTTCAATCAGCCCCAGCATTTT	CASSYDSFNQPQHF
.	TRBV2	TRBJ2-5	.	TGTGCCAGCAGTGTATTTCCGGAGACCCAGTACTTC	CASSVFPETQYF
TRBD2	TRBV7-6	TRBJ2-3	.	TGTGCCAGCAGCTCCGCTAGCGGGAGGGCCGATGACACAGATACGCAGTATTTT	CASSSASGRADDTDTQYF
TRBD2	TRBV14	TRBJ2-1	.	TGTGCCAGCAGCCAGTGGAATGGGCTAGCGGGAGTAAATGAGCAGTTCTTC	CASSQWNGLAGVNEQFF
.	TRBV2	TRBJ2-5	.	TGTGCCAGCAGGGGGGGCGCGGAGACCCAGTACTTC	CASRGGAETQYF